This TCR beta chain was obtained from a study of T cell repertoires in cytomegalovirus infection. Study-level background: It can be stated that public TCR beta signatures indicated CMV infection as well as a matching HLA type.

This clonotype was detected only a few times. The antigen is undetermined. CDR1 is DFQATT, CDR2 SNEGSKA, per germline (reference sequence). The CDR3 has 16 amino acids. The germline V and J ends were trimmed by 5 bases and 4 bases, with 23 bases remaining between them. General observations from the study: HLA-C-restricted CMV clonotypes gave the most frequent clonotype in two of eight donors.

TCRdb analysed the reads with MiXCR anew, one entry per CDR3 protein. The sample includes approximately 490,000 distinct CDR3 sequences, approximately 11% of them seen just once. The sequenced material came from PBMCs. The sequence was obtained from a human donor in good health (CMV status not recorded). Some clones in this sample may be carry-over from other donors' samples. This chain joins TRBV20-1 and TRBJ1-1, with a possible D match to TRBD1 (5 bases). The CDR3 DNA follows: TGCAGTGCTCTCCCGTTTGAGGGGCTCGGGTCCACTGAAGCTTTCTTT. Translated: CSALPFEGLGSTEAFF.